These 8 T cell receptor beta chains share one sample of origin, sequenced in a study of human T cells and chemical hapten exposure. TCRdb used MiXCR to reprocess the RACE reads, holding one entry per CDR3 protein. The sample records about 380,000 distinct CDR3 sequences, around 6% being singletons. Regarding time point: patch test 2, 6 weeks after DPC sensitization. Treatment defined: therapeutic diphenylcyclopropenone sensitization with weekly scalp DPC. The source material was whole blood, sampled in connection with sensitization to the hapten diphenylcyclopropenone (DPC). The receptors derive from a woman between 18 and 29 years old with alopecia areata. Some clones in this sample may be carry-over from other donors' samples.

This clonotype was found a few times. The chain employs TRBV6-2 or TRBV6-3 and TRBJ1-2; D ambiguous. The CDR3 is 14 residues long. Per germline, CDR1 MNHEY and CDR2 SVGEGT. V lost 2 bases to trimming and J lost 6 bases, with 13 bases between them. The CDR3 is CASSYSTVTNGYTF. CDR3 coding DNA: TGTGCCAGCAGTTACAGTACCGTCACGAATGGCTACACCTTC.

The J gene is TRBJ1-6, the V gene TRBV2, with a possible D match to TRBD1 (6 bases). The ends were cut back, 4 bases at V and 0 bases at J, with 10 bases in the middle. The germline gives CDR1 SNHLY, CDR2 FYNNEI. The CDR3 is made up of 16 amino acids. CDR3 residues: CASSGQGSSYNSPLHF. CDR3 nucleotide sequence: TGTGCCAGCAGTGGGCAGGGGAGCTCCTATAATTCACCCCTCCACTTT.

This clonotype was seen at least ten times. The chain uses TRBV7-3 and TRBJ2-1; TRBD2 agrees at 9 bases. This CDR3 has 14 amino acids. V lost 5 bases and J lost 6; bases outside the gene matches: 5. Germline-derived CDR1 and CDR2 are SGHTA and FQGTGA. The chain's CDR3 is CASSPSGVGNEQFF. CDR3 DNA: TGTGCCAGCAGCCCTAGCGGGGTGGGCAATGAGCAGTTCTTC.

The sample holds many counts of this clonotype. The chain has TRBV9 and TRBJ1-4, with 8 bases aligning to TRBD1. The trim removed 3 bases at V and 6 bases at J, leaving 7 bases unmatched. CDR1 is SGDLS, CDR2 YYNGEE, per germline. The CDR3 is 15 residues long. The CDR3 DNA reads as TGTGCCAGCAGCGGAGACAGGGGCGAGTATGAAAAACTGTTTTTT. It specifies CASSGDRGEYEKLFF.

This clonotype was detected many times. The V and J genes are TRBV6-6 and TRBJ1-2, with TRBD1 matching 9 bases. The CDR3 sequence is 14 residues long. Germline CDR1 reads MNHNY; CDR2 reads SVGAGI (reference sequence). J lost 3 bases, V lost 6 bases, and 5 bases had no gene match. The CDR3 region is CASSPWTGDYGYTF. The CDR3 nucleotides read TGTGCCAGCAGCCCCTGGACAGGGGACTATGGCTACACCTTC.

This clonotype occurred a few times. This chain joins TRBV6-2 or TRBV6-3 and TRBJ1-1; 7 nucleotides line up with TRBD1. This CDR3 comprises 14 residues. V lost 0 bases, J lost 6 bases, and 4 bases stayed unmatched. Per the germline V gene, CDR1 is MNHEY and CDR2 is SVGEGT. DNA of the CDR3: TGTGCCAGCAGTTACTCGTACCAGGGGGCTGAAGCTTTCTTT. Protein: CASSYSYQGAEAFF.

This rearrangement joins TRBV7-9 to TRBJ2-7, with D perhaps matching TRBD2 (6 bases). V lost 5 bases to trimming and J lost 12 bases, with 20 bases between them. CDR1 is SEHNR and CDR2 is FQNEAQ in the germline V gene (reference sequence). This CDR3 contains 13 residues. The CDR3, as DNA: TGTGCCAGCAGCGGGGACGACCGGGACTTAAGGTACTTC. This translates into CASSGDDRDLRYF.

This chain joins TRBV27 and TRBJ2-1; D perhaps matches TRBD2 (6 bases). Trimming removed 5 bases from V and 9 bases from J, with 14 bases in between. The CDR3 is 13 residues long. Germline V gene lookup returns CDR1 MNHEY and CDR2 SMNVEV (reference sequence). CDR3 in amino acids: CASSPRGSGEQFF. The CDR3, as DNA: TGTGCCAGCAGTCCTAGGGGTAGCGGTGAGCAGTTCTTC.